The next 10 T cell receptor beta chains were all read from a single sample in a study of cytomegalovirus exposure and HLA in healthy donors. The PCR had 60 Vbeta and 13 Jbeta primers. The assay was immunoSEQ multiplex PCR, and TCRdb's table has in-frame clones only and misses some. The sample contains approximately 160,000 clones, about 84% of which appear only once. The sequencing input was PBMCs. These TCRs come from a man aged 18 to 29 in good health and CMV-seronegative.

This chain links TRBV4-2 with TRBJ2-1; 9 bases line up with TRBD1. Trimming cost V 4 bases and J 10 bases; bases outside gene matches: 11. This CDR3 contains 15 residues. Germline-derived CDR1 and CDR2 are LGHNA and YNFKEQ. In nucleotides, the CDR3 is TGTGCCAGCAGCCGCCGGGACAGGGATTTTTTCGAGCAGTTCTTC. Protein product: CASSRRDRDFFEQFF.

The genes are TRBV7-3 and TRBJ2-2; 7 nucleotides align to TRBD1. The trim removed 5 bases at V and 0 bases at J, leaving 6 bases unmatched. The CDR3 contains 16 residues. CDR1 is SGHTA and CDR2 is FQGTGA in the germline V gene. The CDR3, as DNA: TGTGCCAGCAGCCGGGACAGCCTCGCGAACACCGGGGAGCTGTTTTTT. It codes for CASSRDSLANTGELFF. Full variable domain (outside the CDR3, taken from reference TRBV7-3 and TRBJ2-2): GAGVSQTPSNKVTEKGKYVELRCDPISGHTALYWYRQSLGQGPEFLIYFQGTGAADDSGLPNDRFFAVRPEGSVSTLKIQRTERGDSAVYLCASSRDSLANTGELFFGEGSRLTVL.

The chain links TRBV7-2 to TRBJ2-7, with a weak D call TRBD2 (6 bases). CDR3 size: 16 residues. The V gene lost 5 bases and the J gene lost 0 bases, with 17 bases spanning the gap. Per the germline V gene, CDR1 is SGHTA and CDR2 is FQGNSA. The CDR3 here is CASSLVGAGSSYEQYF. The CDR3 DNA follows: TGTGCCAGCAGCCTCGTCGGGGCGGGGAGCTCCTACGAGCAGTACTTC.

The chain joins TRBV7-9 to TRBJ2-1, with 8 nucleotides matching TRBD2. J gave up 5 bases and V 3 bases, and 6 bases lay outside the gene matches. This CDR3 is built from 15 residues. CDR1 and CDR2 (germline): SEHNR, FQNEAQ (reference sequence). CDR3 amino acids: CASSFSGGGHNEQFF. In nucleotides, the CDR3 is TGTGCCAGCAGCTTTTCCGGGGGGGGGCACAATGAGCAGTTCTTC.

The CDR3 nucleotides read TGTGCCAGTAGGAGGATGAACACTGAAGCTTTCTTT. Residues: CASRRMNTEAFF. The chain combines TRBV19 with TRBJ1-1; no definite D call. Germline lookup yields CDR1 LNHDA and CDR2 SQIVND (reference sequence). Trimming pared 6 bases from V and 0 bases from J, leaving 5 bases between. The CDR3 spans 12 residues. Full variable domain (remainder filled in from reference TRBV19 and TRBJ1-1): DGGITQSPKYLFRKEGQNVTLSCEQNLNHDAMYWYRQDPGQGLRLIYYSQIVNDFQKGDIAEGYSVSREKKESFPLTVTSAQKNPTAFYLCASRRMNTEAFFGQGTRLTVV.

This clone showed up just once. V usage is TRBV11-1 and J usage is TRBJ2-7; 9 bases are a match to TRBD1. CDR3 size: 15 residues. V lost 3 bases, J lost 3 bases, and 6 bases stayed unmatched. The V gene's germline CDR1 is SGHAT and CDR2 FQDESV (reference sequence). The CDR3 loop reads CASSFGGTGSYEQYF. DNA for the CDR3: TGTGCCAGCAGCTTCGGCGGGACAGGGAGCTACGAGCAGTACTTC.

This chain joins TRBV14 and TRBJ2-7; D unclear. This CDR3 is 15 amino acids long. Trimming shortened V by 1 base and J by 0 bases, and 10 bases separated the two germline ends. In germline, CDR1 is SGHDN, CDR2 FVKESK. The CDR3: CASSQVGVYSYEQYF. CDR3 DNA sequence: TGTGCCAGCAGCCAAGTCGGTGTCTACTCCTACGAGCAGTACTTC.

The rearrangement uses TRBV4-1 and TRBJ2-1; weak D call: TRBD1 (5 bases). Trimming pared 0 bases from V and 8 bases from J, leaving 11 bases between. Germline loops: CDR1 MGHRA, CDR2 YSYEKL. The CDR3 totals 14 residues. The CDR3 DNA reads TGCGCCAGCAGCCAAGAGGGGCAGTGGGATGAGCAGTTCTTC. This encodes CASSQEGQWDEQFF.

This chain joins TRBV7-2 and TRBJ2-4, with TRBD1 matching over 8 bases. This CDR3 region has 13 residues. Germline-derived CDR1 and CDR2 are SGHTA and FQGNSA. Trimming cost V 4 bases and J 5 bases; bases outside gene matches: 1. CDR3 nucleotides: TGTGCCAGCAGCTCGGGACAGGAAAACATTCAGTACTTC. Translated, it gives CASSSGQENIQYF.

The V gene is TRBV4-2, the J gene TRBJ1-4, with a possible D match to TRBD1 (5 bases). The CDR3 has 17 amino acids. Trimming shortened V by 4 bases and J by 8 bases, and 23 bases separated the two germline ends. Germline loops: CDR1 LGHNA, CDR2 YNFKEQ. CDR3: CASSPVLRGGTLEKLFF. DNA of the CDR3: TGTGCCAGCAGCCCAGTTTTGAGAGGAGGGACCCTGGAAAAACTGTTTTTT.